One sample yielded the 28 T cell receptor beta chains listed below, sequenced in a study of T cell responses to AZD1222 COVID-19 vaccine. Repertoires were generated with immunoSEQ multiplex PCR, while TCRdb's copy carries only in-frame clones and drops some. The sample lists under 150,000 clones, around nine tenths occurring once. The material was peripheral blood, obtained on day 0 of AZD1222 vaccination. The receptors shown here come from an adult in good health.

The gene calls are TRBV5-1 and TRBJ2-1; D call uncertain. The CDR3 is 14 amino acids. V was clipped by 4 bases and J by 1 base, with 9 bases between them. CDR1 and CDR2 from the germline V gene are SGHRS and YFSETQ. CDR3 DNA sequence: TGCGCCAGCAGCCACATAAGTTCCTACAATGAGCAGTTCTTC. It yields the protein CASSHISSYNEQFF.

The chain employs TRBV5-6 and TRBJ2-3, with a possible D match to TRBD2 (5 bases). V gave up 3 bases and J gave up 5 bases, with 10 bases separating them. From germline, CDR1 is SGHDT and CDR2 YYEEEE. The CDR3 sequence is 13 residues long. CDR3: CASSSGKVDTQYF. The CDR3 nucleotides are TGTGCCAGCAGCTCCGGGAAGGTAGATACGCAGTATTTT.

This chain connects TRBV19 to TRBJ2-2, with D uncertain. Trimming pared 5 bases from V and 5 bases from J, leaving 12 bases between. The germline V gene has CDR1 LNHDA and CDR2 SQIVND (reference sequence). CDR3 length: 14 amino acids. Here the CDR3 reads CASSASRLTGELFF. CDR3 coding DNA: TGTGCCAGTAGTGCCTCTAGGTTAACCGGGGAGCTGTTTTTT. Complete variable domain (other parts from reference TRBV19 and TRBJ2-2): DGGITQSPKYLFRKEGQNVTLSCEQNLNHDAMYWYRQDPGQGLRLIYYSQIVNDFQKGDIAEGYSVSREKKESFPLTVTSAQKNPTAFYLCASSASRLTGELFFGEGSRLTVL.

This chain uses TRBV4-2 with TRBJ2-1; 9 bases are shared with TRBD2. CDR1 LGHNA and CDR2 YNFKEQ come from the germline V gene. The CDR3 totals 16 residues. V was clipped by 3 bases and J by 0 bases; unmatched bases: 3. The CDR3 DNA is TGTGCCAGCAGCCAGGAGACTAGCGGCTCCTACAATGAGCAGTTCTTC. It codes for CASSQETSGSYNEQFF.

V usage is TRBV7-9 and J usage is TRBJ1-1, with 7 bases that match TRBD1. The germline V gene encodes CDR1 SEHNR and CDR2 FQNEAQ (reference sequence). This CDR3 has 16 amino acids. V was pared by 5 bases and J by 6 bases, with 15 bases of the junction left unmatched. CDR3 coding DNA: TGTGCCAGCAGCGAGATGGCGACAGGGAATATCCCTGAAGCTTTCTTT. Amino acids: CASSEMATGNIPEAFF.

This sequence joins TRBV6-2 or TRBV6-3 and TRBJ2-7, with D perhaps TRBD2 (6 bases). CDR3 length: 15 amino acids. V lost 7 bases and J 0 bases, leaving 16 bases between the germline ends. Germline V gives CDR1 MNHEY, CDR2 SVGEGT. The CDR3 DNA reads TGTGCCAGCACCTACTCCCTAGCGCCCTCCTACGAGCAGTACTTC. Protein: CASTYSLAPSYEQYF.

This sequence joins TRBV14 and TRBJ1-2; D is unresolved. Germline CDR1 and CDR2: SGHDN and FVKESK. Trimming stripped 0 bases from V and 8 bases from J, with 13 bases between. This CDR3 contains 14 residues. This CDR3 is CASSQERTRWGYTF. In DNA form, the CDR3 reads TGTGCCAGCAGCCAAGAAAGGACCAGGTGGGGCTACACCTTC.

The chain links TRBV18 to TRBJ2-2; D unresolved. V was cut by 2 bases and J by 4 bases, with 11 bases left in between. This CDR3 is built from 15 residues. Germline-derived CDR1 and CDR2 are KGHSH and LQKENI. Written as DNA, the CDR3 is TGTGCCAGCTCACCAAAGGCAGTTGCCACCGGGGAGCTGTTTTTT. This codes for CASSPKAVATGELFF.

The chain employs TRBV6-2 or TRBV6-3 and TRBJ2-5, with 8 bases matching TRBD1. Trimming removed 6 bases from V and 3 bases from J; junction bases left unmatched: 9. Germline loops: CDR1 MNHEY, CDR2 SVGEGT. The CDR3 runs to 15 residues. The CDR3 nucleotides are TGTGCCAGCAGCTCCGATTCGGACAGGGAAGAGACCCAGTACTTC. Encoded protein: CASSSDSDREETQYF.

In nucleotides, the CDR3 is TGTGCCAGCAGCTCCCTAGCCTCCTACGAGCAGTACTTC. It encodes CASSSLASYEQYF. V is TRBV7-2 and J is TRBJ2-7, with D possibly TRBD2 on 5 matching bases. Looked up from germline, CDR1 is SGHTA and CDR2 is FQGNSA. The CDR3 is 13 residues long. The V end was cut by 4 bases, the J end by 0 bases, with 7 bases between.

The CDR3 reads CASSLGLQRNSPLHF. CDR3 sequence (DNA): TGTGCCAGCAGCCTTGGACTCCAAAGGAATTCACCCCTCCACTTT. The chain carries TRBV14 and TRBJ1-6, with D unclear. The length of the CDR3 is 15 residues. The germline V gene has CDR1 SGHDN and CDR2 FVKESK. The V end was cut by 4 bases, the J end by 7 bases, with 14 bases between.

The chain employs TRBV21-1 and TRBJ1-5. TRBV21-1 is deemed a pseudogene. This CDR3 spans 14 amino acids. Written as DNA, the CDR3 is TGTGCCAGCAGCAAAGGTGGCAGGTCGGGGGCCCAGCATTTT. Translating it yields CASSKGGRSGAQHF.

In DNA, the CDR3 is TGTGCCAGCAGCACCTATAGCGGGAGCTCCTACGAGCAGTACTTC. It translates to CASSTYSGSSYEQYF. This chain connects TRBV4-2 to TRBJ2-7; TRBD2 matches 9 bases. Germline trimming cut 5 bases from V and 0 bases from J; bases unmatched to any gene: 5. The CDR3 has 15 amino acids. Germline V gene lookup returns CDR1 LGHNA and CDR2 YNFKEQ.

The chain carries TRBV3-1 (or the pseudogene TRBV3-2) and TRBJ2-1; the match to TRBD2 covers 7 bases. In germline, CDR1 is LGHDT, CDR2 YNNKEL (reference sequence). The CDR3 is 14 residues long. The V and J ends lost 4 bases and 5 bases, in that order; junction bases with no gene match: 5. Here the CDR3 reads CASSPGRRNNEQFF. CDR3 bases: TGTGCCAGCAGCCCCGGGAGGAGAAACAATGAGCAGTTCTTC.

This chain uses TRBV6-6 with TRBJ1-5; 9 bases are shared with TRBD1. The trim removed 5 bases at V and 6 bases at J, leaving 14 bases unmatched. There are 17 residues in the CDR3. In germline, CDR1 is MNHNY, CDR2 SVGAGI (reference sequence). CDR3 nucleotides: TGTGCCAGCAGTCCGACCCGGGACAGGGTGGGGAGTCAGCCCCAGCATTTT. Translating gives CASSPTRDRVGSQPQHF.

V usage is TRBV7-9 and J usage is TRBJ1-4; D is possibly TRBD1 (6 bases). Trimming removed 5 bases from V and 3 bases from J, with 16 bases in between. Germline assignment: CDR1 SEHNR and CDR2 FQNEAQ (reference sequence). The CDR3 spans 16 residues. The CDR3 here is CASSTTGRGSNEKLFF. The CDR3 nucleotides are TGTGCCAGCAGCACCACAGGCAGGGGTTCTAATGAAAAACTGTTTTTT.

This chain uses TRBV19 with TRBJ1-2; TRBD1 agrees at 7 bases. The junction had 2 bases not matched to a gene; V was cut back by 6 bases and J by 4 bases. The CDR3 totals 12 residues. Germline V lookup: CDR1 LNHDA, CDR2 SQIVND (reference sequence). The CDR3 region is CASSSGGYGYTF. The CDR3, as DNA: TGTGCCAGTAGCTCAGGGGGCTATGGCTACACCTTC.

This rearrangement joins TRBV11-2 to TRBJ2-1; 7 bases match TRBD1. The CDR3 length is 16 residues. Germline V gene lookup returns CDR1 SGHAT and CDR2 FQNNGV. Germline trimming cut 5 bases from V and 3 bases from J; bases unmatched to any gene: 10. The CDR3 nucleotides are TGTGCCAGCAGCCTTCTTAGGGGGCGAGACTACAATGAGCAGTTCTTC. Amino acids: CASSLLRGRDYNEQFF.

The chain links TRBV7-2 to TRBJ2-1; 9 bases fit TRBD2. CDR3 length: 17 residues. The germline CDR1 and CDR2 sequences are SGHTA and FQGNSA. The J segment lost 4 bases and the V segment lost 5 bases, leaving 12 bases of the junction unmatched. The CDR3 coding sequence is TGTGCCAGCAGCCCGGGGGCCGGGACTAGCCGGTACAATGAGCAGTTCTTC. Encoded protein: CASSPGAGTSRYNEQFF. The variable domain in full, completed from reference TRBV7-2 and TRBJ2-1, reads GAGVSQSPSNKVTEKGKDVELRCDPISGHTALYWYRQSLGQGLEFLIYFQGNSAPDKSGLPSDRFSAERTGGSVSTLTIQRTQQEDSAVYLCASSPGAGTSRYNEQFFGPGTRLTVL.

The V and J genes are TRBV4-1 and TRBJ1-1; no firm D call. Deletions cut 4 bases from V and 0 bases from J, with 15 bases between. Germline-derived CDR1 and CDR2 are MGHRA and YSYEKL. This CDR3 is 16 amino acids long. This CDR3 reads CASSLVRGDVNTEAFF. The DNA for the CDR3 is TGCGCCAGCAGCCTGGTGCGAGGAGACGTGAACACTGAAGCTTTCTTT.

The chain combines TRBV5-1 with TRBJ2-3; possibly TRBD1 or TRBD2 for D (7 bases each). This CDR3 contains 15 residues. Germline CDR1 reads SGHRS; CDR2 reads YFSETQ. With 4 bases removed from V and 5 bases from J, the gap between germline ends came to 17 bases. The CDR3 loop reads CASSRREGAVDTQYF. In DNA form, the CDR3 reads TGCGCCAGCAGCCGGAGGGAGGGGGCCGTAGATACGCAGTATTTT.

This chain connects TRBV4-3 to TRBJ2-7; 9 positions agree with TRBD1. The CDR3 totals 15 residues. V lost 1 base and J lost 4; bases outside the gene matches: 5. CDR1 and CDR2 from the germline V gene are LGHNA and YSLEER. The CDR3: CASSQGQGGIYEQYF. CDR3 DNA sequence: TGCGCCAGCAGCCAAGGACAGGGGGGAATTTACGAGCAGTACTTC.

The gene calls are TRBV28 and TRBJ1-5; D unresolved. The CDR3 totals 12 residues. In germline, CDR1 is MDHEN, CDR2 SYDVKM. Trimming pared 6 bases from V and 7 bases from J, leaving 10 bases between. The CDR3 sequence: CASREEGQPQHF. CDR3 DNA sequence: TGTGCCAGCAGGGAGGAGGGACAGCCCCAGCATTTT. The complete variable domain, with remaining parts taken from reference TRBV28 and TRBJ1-5, reads DVKVTQSSRYLVKRTGEKVFLECVQDMDHENMFWYRQDPGLGLRLIYFSYDVKMKEKGDIPEGYSVSREKKERFSLILESASTNQTSMYLCASREEGQPQHFGDGTRLSIL.

This chain links TRBV9 with TRBJ1-2; the D gene is possibly TRBD1 (6 bases). This CDR3 has 16 residues. Germline V CDR1 and CDR2: SGDLS, YYNGEE. Trimming cost V 3 bases and J 4 bases, with 19 bases left between them. In nucleotides, the CDR3 is TGTGCCAGCAGCGGAGGGATAAGGGGGTTTATCTATGGCTACACCTTC. This encodes CASSGGIRGFIYGYTF. The whole variable domain, filled in from reference TRBV9 and TRBJ1-2, reads DSGVTQTPKHLITATGQRVTLRCSPRSGDLSVYWYQQSLDQGLQFLIQYYNGEERAKGNILERFSAQQFPDLHSELNLSSLELGDSALYFCASSGGIRGFIYGYTFGSGTRLTVV.

Only one count was recorded for this clone. DNA for the CDR3: TGTGCCTGGGCCCCTCGTTCGGCGGGGGTAAGCAATGAGCAGTTCTTC. Amino acid sequence: CAWAPRSAGVSNEQFF. The rearrangement uses TRBV30 and TRBJ2-1; 7 bases are a match to TRBD2. The trim removed 5 bases at V and 6 bases at J, leaving 16 bases unmatched. CDR3 length: 16 amino acids. Per the germline V gene, CDR1 is GTSNPN and CDR2 is SVGIG (reference sequence).

The chain uses TRBV28 and TRBJ1-2; perhaps TRBD1 as D (6 bases). Germline loops: CDR1 MDHEN, CDR2 SYDVKM. The CDR3 runs to 16 residues. With 7 bases removed from V and 5 bases from J, the gap between germline ends came to 23 bases. The CDR3 bases are TGTGCCAGCAATCCGTATGGGGGGACTCAGGGGTATGGCTACACCTTC. This codes for CASNPYGGTQGYGYTF.

The J gene is TRBJ1-2, the V gene TRBV7-2; TRBD1 aligns across 7 bases. The CDR3 is made up of 13 amino acids. Per germline, CDR1 SGHTA and CDR2 FQGNSA. Germline trimming cut 5 bases from V and 8 bases from J; bases unmatched to any gene: 8. The CDR3 coding sequence is TGTGCCAGCAGCACCCAGGGGGTGAAGGGCTACACCTTC. Its protein product is CASSTQGVKGYTF.

This sequence joins TRBV28 and TRBJ2-7; maybe TRBD2 (6 bases). In germline, CDR1 is MDHEN, CDR2 SYDVKM. V gave up 5 bases and J gave up 12 bases, with 14 bases separating them. CDR3 length equals 11 residues. CDR3 loop: CASSLSGDPYF. The CDR3 DNA reads TGTGCCAGCAGTCTGTCGGGGGATCCGTACTTC. Full variable domain (missing parts from reference TRBV28 and TRBJ2-7): DVKVTQSSRYLVKRTGEKVFLECVQDMDHENMFWYRQDPGLGLRLIYFSYDVKMKEKGDIPEGYSVSREKKERFSLILESASTNQTSMYLCASSLSGDPYFGPGTRLTVT.